This T cell receptor beta chain is from a study of T cell repertoires in cytomegalovirus infection. Study details: Both CMV infection and a matching HLA type were indicated by public TCR beta signatures.

The CDR3 runs 17 residues. Germline CDR1 is SEHNR and CDR2 is FQNEAQ (reference sequence). V trimming: 1 base; J trimming: 8 bases; junction bases outside the gene matches: 11. TCRdb re-analysed the reads in MiXCR, keeping a single row per CDR3 protein. The table has roughly 500,000 distinct CDR3 sequences, 40% to 50% seen once. The table lists this clonotype with a few counts. Its antigen is still unknown. Study-wide findings and caveats: Clonotype analysis showed dominance of the ex vivo response by HLA-C-restricted CMV-specific TCR beta clonotypes.

The TCR originated in a human donor in good health (CMV status not recorded). Some clones in this sample may be carry-over from other donors' samples. This rearrangement joins TRBV7-9 to TRBJ1-6; 7 bases are a match to TRBD1. The input for sequencing was cultured PBMCs, taken from culture after CMV antigen stimulation. CDR3 coding DNA: TGTGCCAGCAGCTTAGGAAAAAACCGGGACAGCTATTCACCCCTCCACTTT. It translates to CASSLGKNRDSYSPLHF.